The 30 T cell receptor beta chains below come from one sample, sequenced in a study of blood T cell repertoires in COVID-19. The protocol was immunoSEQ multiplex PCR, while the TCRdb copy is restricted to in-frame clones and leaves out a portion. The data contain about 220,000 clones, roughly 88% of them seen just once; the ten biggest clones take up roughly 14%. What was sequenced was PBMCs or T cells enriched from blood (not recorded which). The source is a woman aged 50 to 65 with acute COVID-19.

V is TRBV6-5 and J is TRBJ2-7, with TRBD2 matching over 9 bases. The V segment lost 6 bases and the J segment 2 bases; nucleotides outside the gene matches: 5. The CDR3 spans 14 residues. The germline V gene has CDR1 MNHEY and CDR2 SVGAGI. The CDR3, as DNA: TGTGCCAGCAGGGGTAGCGGGAGAACCTACGAGCAGTACTTC. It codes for CASRGSGRTYEQYF.

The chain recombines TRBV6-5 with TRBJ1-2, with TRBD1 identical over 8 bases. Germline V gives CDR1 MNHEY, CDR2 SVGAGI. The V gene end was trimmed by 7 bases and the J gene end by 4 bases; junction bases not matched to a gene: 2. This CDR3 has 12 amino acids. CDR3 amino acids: CASNRGTYGYTF. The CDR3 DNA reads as TGTGCCAGCAACAGGGGGACCTATGGCTACACCTTC.

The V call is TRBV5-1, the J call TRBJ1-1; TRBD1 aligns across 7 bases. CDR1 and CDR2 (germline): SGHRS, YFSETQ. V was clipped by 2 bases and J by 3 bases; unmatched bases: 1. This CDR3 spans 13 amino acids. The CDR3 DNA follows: TGCGCCAGCAGCTTTACAGGGGACACTGAAGCTTTCTTT. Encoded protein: CASSFTGDTEAFF. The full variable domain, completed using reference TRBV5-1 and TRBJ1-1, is KAGVTQTPRYLIKTRGQQVTLSCSPISGHRSVSWYQQTPGQGLQFLFEYFSETQRNKGNFPGRFSGRQFSNSRSEMNVSTLELGDSALYLCASSFTGDTEAFFGQGTRLTVV.

CDR3 residues: CASSLLAGAYEQYF. In DNA form, the CDR3 reads TGTGCCAGCAGTTTGCTAGCGGGAGCCTACGAGCAGTACTTC. V gene TRBV28 combines with J gene TRBJ2-7, with TRBD2 identical over 10 bases. J gave up 2 bases and V 3 bases, and 1 base lay outside the gene matches. Germline V gene data show CDR1 as MDHEN and CDR2 as SYDVKM. This CDR3 is built from 14 residues.

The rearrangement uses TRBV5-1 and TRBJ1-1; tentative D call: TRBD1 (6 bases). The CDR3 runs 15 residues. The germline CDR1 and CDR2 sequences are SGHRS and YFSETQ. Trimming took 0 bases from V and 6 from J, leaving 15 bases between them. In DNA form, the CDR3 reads TGCGCCAGCAGCTTGGGTCGCGGGGGCAGCGCTGAAGCTTTCTTT. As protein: CASSLGRGGSAEAFF.

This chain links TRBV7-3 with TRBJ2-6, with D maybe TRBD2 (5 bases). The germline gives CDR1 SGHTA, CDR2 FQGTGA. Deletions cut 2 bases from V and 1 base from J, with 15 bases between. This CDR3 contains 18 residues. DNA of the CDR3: TGTGCCAGCAGCTTAGACGGGGTATCAGAGTCTGGGGCCAACGTCCTGACTTTC. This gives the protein CASSLDGVSESGANVLTF.

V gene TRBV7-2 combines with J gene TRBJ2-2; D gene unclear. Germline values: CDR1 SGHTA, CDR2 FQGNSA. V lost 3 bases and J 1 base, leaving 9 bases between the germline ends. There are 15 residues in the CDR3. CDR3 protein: CASSLRLGNTGELFF. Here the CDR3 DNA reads TGTGCCAGCAGCTTGCGACTGGGGAACACCGGGGAGCTGTTTTTT.

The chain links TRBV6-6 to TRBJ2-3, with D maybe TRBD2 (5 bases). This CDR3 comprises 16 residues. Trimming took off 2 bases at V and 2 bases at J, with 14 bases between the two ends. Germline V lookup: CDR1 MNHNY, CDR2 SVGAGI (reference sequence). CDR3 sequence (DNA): TGTGCCAGCAGTTACATCTTGACGGGGAACACAGATACGCAGTATTTT. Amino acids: CASSYILTGNTDTQYF.

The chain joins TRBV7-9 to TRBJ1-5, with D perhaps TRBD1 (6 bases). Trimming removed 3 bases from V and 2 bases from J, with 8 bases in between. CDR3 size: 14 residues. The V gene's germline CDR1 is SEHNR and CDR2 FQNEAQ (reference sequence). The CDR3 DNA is TGTGCCAGCAGCTTTTCAGGGGGCAATCAGCCCCAGCATTTT. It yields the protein CASSFSGGNQPQHF.

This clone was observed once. The CDR3 region has the DNA TGTGCCAGCAGAGGATCGGACAGACACTTGAATGAGCAGTTCTTC. Translation: CASRGSDRHLNEQFF. The chain links TRBV2 to TRBJ2-1; TRBD1 might be the D (6 bases). Trimming stripped 6 bases from V and 7 bases from J, with 19 bases between. The V gene's germline CDR1 is SNHLY and CDR2 FYNNEI. This CDR3 contains 15 residues.

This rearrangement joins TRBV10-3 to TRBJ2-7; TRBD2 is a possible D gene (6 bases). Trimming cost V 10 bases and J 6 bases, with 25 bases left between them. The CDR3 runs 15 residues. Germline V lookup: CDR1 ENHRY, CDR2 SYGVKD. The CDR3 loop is CATQSGGTEGSEQYF. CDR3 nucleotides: TGTGCCACCCAAAGCGGAGGGACCGAGGGGAGCGAGCAGTACTTC.

The CDR3 here is CASSLTRGGNYGYTF. The CDR3 bases are TGTGCCAGCAGTTTAACGAGGGGAGGAAACTATGGCTACACCTTC. This chain uses TRBV28 with TRBJ1-2, with a weak D call TRBD1 (5 bases). Deletions cut 2 bases from V and 2 bases from J, with 12 bases between. The CDR3 spans 15 residues. From germline, CDR1 is MDHEN and CDR2 SYDVKM.

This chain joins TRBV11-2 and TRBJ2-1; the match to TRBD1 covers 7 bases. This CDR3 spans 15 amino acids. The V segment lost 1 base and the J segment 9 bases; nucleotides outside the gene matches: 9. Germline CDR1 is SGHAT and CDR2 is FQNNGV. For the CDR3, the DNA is TGTGCCAGCAGCTTAGTGGGGGACAGCGGACTTGAGCAGTTCTTC. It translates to CASSLVGDSGLEQFF.

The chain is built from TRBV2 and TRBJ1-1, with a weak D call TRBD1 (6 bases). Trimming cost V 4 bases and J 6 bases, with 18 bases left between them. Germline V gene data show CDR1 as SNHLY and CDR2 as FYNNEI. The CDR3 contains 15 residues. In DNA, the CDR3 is TGTGCCAGCAGTGGAATCGGGGGGCGAGGCGCTGAAGCTTTCTTT. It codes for CASSGIGGRGAEAFF.

CDR3 in DNA: TGTGCCAGCAGCTTAAACGCCAAGTCGGGCATTCAGTACTTC. It encodes CASSLNAKSGIQYF. J is TRBJ2-4 and V is TRBV7-3, with unresolved D. V lost 1 base, J lost 9 bases, and 13 bases lay in between. The germline CDR1 and CDR2 sequences are SGHTA and FQGTGA. There are 14 residues in the CDR3.

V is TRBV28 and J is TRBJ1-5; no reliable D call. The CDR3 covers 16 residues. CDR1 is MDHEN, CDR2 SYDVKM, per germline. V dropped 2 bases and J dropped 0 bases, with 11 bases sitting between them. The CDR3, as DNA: TGTGCCAGCAGTTTAATCGACTACTATAGCAATCAGCCCCAGCATTTT. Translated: CASSLIDYYSNQPQHF.

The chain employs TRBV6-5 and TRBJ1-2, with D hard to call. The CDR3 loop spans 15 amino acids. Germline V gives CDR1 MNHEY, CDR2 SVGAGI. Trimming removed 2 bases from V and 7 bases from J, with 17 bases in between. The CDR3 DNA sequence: TGTGCCAGCAGTTACCAGGCGACCTTCCCCCTTGGCTACACCTTC. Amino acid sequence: CASSYQATFPLGYTF.

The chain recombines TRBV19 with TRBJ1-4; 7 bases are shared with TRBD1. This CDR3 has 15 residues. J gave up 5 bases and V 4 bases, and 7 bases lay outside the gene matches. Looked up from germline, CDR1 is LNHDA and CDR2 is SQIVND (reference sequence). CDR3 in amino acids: CASSTDRARNEKLFF. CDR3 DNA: TGTGCCAGTAGTACTGACAGGGCCCGCAATGAAAAACTGTTTTTT.

CDR3 in DNA: TGTGCCAGCAGTTTACCTACTAGCGGGAGTGATACGCAGTATTTT. Its translation is CASSLPTSGSDTQYF. The rearrangement uses TRBV27 and TRBJ2-3; the match to TRBD2 covers 11 bases. The V segment lost 2 bases and the J segment 6 bases; nucleotides outside the gene matches: 4. Looked up from germline, CDR1 is MNHEY and CDR2 is SMNVEV (reference sequence). The CDR3 covers 15 residues.

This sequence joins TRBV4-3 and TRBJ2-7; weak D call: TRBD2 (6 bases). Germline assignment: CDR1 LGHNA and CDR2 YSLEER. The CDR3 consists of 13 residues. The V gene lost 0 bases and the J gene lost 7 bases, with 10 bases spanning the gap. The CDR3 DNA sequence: TGCGCCAGCAGCCAAGATTTTCGGGGGGAGCAGTACTTC. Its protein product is CASSQDFRGEQYF.

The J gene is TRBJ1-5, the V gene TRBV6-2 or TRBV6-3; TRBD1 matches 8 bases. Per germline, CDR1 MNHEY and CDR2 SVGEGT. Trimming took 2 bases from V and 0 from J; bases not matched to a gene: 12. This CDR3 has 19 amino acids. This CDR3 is CASSYNRDRRPYSNQPQHF. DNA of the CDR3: TGTGCCAGCAGTTACAATAGGGACAGGAGGCCGTATAGCAATCAGCCCCAGCATTTT.

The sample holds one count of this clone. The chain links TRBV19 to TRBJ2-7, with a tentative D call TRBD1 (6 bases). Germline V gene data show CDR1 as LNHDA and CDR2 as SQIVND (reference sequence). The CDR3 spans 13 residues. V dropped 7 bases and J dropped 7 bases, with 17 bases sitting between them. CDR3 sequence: CASTTTGMGEQYF. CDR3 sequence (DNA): TGTGCCAGTACCACAACAGGGATGGGGGAGCAGTACTTC.

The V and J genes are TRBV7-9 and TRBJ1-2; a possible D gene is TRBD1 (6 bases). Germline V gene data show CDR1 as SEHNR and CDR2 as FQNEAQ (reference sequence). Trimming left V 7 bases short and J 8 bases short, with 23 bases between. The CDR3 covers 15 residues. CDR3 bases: TGTGCCAGCACCATCCTTACCGGGGGGGCACGGGGCTACACCTTC. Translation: CASTILTGGARGYTF.

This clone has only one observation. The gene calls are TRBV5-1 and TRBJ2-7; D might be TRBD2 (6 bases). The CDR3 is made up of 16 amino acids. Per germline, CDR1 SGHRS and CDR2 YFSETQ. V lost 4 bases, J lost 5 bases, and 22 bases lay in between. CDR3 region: CASSVGKRLEWNEQYF. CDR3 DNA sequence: TGCGCCAGCAGCGTAGGAAAAAGACTAGAATGGAACGAGCAGTACTTC.

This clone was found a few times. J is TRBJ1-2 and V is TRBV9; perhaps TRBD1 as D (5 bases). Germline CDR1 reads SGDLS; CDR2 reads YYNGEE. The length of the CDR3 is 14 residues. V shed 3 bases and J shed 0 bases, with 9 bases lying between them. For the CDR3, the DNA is TGTGCCAGCAGCGGCGACAGTTCTAACTATGGCTACACCTTC. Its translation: CASSGDSSNYGYTF.

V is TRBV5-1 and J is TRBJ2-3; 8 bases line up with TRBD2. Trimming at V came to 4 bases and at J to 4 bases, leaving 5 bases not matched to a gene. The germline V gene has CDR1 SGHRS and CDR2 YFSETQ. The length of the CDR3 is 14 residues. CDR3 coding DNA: TGCGCCAGCAGCATAGCGGGAACCCCAGATACGCAGTATTTT. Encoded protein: CASSIAGTPDTQYF. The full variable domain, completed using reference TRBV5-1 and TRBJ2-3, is KAGVTQTPRYLIKTRGQQVTLSCSPISGHRSVSWYQQTPGQGLQFLFEYFSETQRNKGNFPGRFSGRQFSNSRSEMNVSTLELGDSALYLCASSIAGTPDTQYFGPGTRLTVL.

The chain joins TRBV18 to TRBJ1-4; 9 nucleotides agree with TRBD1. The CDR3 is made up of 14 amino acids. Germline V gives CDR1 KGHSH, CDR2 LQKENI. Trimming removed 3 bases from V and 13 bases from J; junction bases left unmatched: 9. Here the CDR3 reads CASSPRDREGRLFF. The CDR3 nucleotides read TGTGCCAGCTCACCCCGGGACAGGGAAGGAAGACTGTTTTTT.

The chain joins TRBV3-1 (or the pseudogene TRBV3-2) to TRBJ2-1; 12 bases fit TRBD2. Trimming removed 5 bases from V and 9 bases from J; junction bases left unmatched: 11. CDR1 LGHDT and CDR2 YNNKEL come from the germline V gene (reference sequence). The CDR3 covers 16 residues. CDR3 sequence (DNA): TGTGCCAGCAGCAAGGGGAGACTAGCGGGAGACATTGAGCAGTTCTTC. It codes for CASSKGRLAGDIEQFF.

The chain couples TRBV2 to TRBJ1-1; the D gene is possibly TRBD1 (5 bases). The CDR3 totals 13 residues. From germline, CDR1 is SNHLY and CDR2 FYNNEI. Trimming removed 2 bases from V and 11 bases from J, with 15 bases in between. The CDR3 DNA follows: TGTGCCAGCAGTGAATATCAGGGTTTGGTTGCTTTCTTT. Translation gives CASSEYQGLVAFF. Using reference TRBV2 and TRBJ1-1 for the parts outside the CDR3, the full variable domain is EPEVTQTPSHQVTQMGQEVILRCVPISNHLYFYWYRQILGQKVEFLVSFYNNEISEKSEIFDDQFSVERPDGSNFTLKIRSTKLEDSAMYFCASSEYQGLVAFFGQGTRLTVV.

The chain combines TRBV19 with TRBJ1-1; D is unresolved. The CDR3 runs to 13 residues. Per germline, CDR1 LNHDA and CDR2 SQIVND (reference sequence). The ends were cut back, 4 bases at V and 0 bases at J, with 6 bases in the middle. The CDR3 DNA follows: TGTGCCAGTAGTACTCAGATGAACACTGAAGCTTTCTTT. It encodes CASSTQMNTEAFF.